Shown below are 25 T cell receptor beta chains from a single sample sequenced in a study of STAT3 mutations in large granular lymphocyte leukemia. Points from the study as a whole: Every T-cell large granular lymphocyte leukemia patient had at least one immunodominant TCR beta clonotype.

Generated by immunoSEQ multiplex PCR, the TCRdb table keeps only in-frame clones and is missing some. Of some 28,000 clones in the sample, roughly 80% were seen once. For these receptors, no antigen is known. The specimen was peripheral blood mononuclear cells. The receptors shown here come from a woman in her 50s with T-cell large granular lymphocyte leukemia. Some clones in this sample may be carry-over from other donors' samples.

A few counts support this clone. The V call is TRBV6-6, the J call TRBJ1-1; D is ambiguous. V was clipped by 6 bases and J by 1 base, with 12 bases between them. The CDR3 totals 14 residues. Germline lookup yields CDR1 MNHNY and CDR2 SVGAGI (reference sequence). Here the CDR3 reads CASSRDLGNTEAFF. The CDR3 DNA is TGTGCCAGCAGCCGCGACTTGGGGAACACTGAAGCTTTCTTT.

The chain recombines TRBV18 with TRBJ1-2; no firm D call. Germline values: CDR1 KGHSH, CDR2 LQKENI. The length of the CDR3 is 13 residues. V lost 2 bases and J 8 bases, leaving 12 bases between the germline ends. The DNA for the CDR3 is TGTGCCAGCTCACCAGGGTATGAGAGAGGCTACACCTTC. Translation: CASSPGYERGYTF. The variable domain in full, completed from reference TRBV18 and TRBJ1-2, reads NAGVMQNPRHLVRRRGQEARLRCSPMKGHSHVYWYRQLPEEGLKFMVYLQKENIIDESGMPKERFSAEFPKEGPSILRIQQVVRGDSAAYFCASSPGYERGYTFGSGTRLTVV.

The chain couples TRBV4-1 to TRBJ2-1, with TRBD2 identical over 7 bases. Looked up from germline, CDR1 is MGHRA and CDR2 is YSYEKL. With V trimmed by 0 bases and J by 8 bases, 7 bases remained unmatched. There are 15 residues in the CDR3. CDR3 region: CASSQESGEGHEQFF. The CDR3 region has the DNA TGCGCCAGCAGCCAAGAGTCGGGGGAGGGCCATGAGCAGTTCTTC.

The chain is built from TRBV7-2 and TRBJ2-7; 8 bases line up with TRBD2. J gave up 0 bases and V 2 bases, and 15 bases lay outside the gene matches. Germline V gives CDR1 SGHTA, CDR2 FQGNSA. The CDR3 consists of 19 residues. Here the CDR3 reads CASSLRFGGLAGSSYEQYF. CDR3 nucleotides: TGTGCCAGCAGCTTAAGGTTTGGTGGTCTAGCGGGTAGCTCCTACGAGCAGTACTTC.

This sequence joins TRBV5-4 and TRBJ2-1; D is possibly TRBD1 or TRBD2 (5 bases each). Trimming took off 3 bases at V and 4 bases at J, with 14 bases between the two ends. CDR3 size: 15 residues. CDR1 is SGHNT, CDR2 YYREEE, per germline (reference sequence). CDR3 residues: CASSSTGRSYNEQFF. The CDR3 region has the DNA TGTGCCAGCAGCTCAACGGGGCGGTCTTACAATGAGCAGTTCTTC.

The chain employs TRBV6-5 and TRBJ2-5, with D uncertain. Germline V gives CDR1 MNHEY, CDR2 SVGAGI. This CDR3 is 14 amino acids long. V lost 2 bases and J 2 bases, leaving 9 bases between the germline ends. CDR3 protein: CASSYGGQQETQYF. The CDR3 bases are TGTGCCAGCAGTTACGGTGGGCAGCAAGAGACCCAGTACTTC.

This rearrangement joins TRBV27 to TRBJ2-2, with 7 bases fitting TRBD1. The CDR3 spans 15 residues. Germline CDR1 and CDR2: MNHEY and SMNVEV (reference sequence). Trimming removed 3 bases from V and 6 bases from J; junction bases left unmatched: 7. CDR3 nucleotide sequence: TGTGCCAGCAGTTTGTGGACAGGCCGGCCCGGGGAGCTGTTTTTT. It codes for CASSLWTGRPGELFF.

The rearrangement uses TRBV4-3 and TRBJ2-1, with D perhaps TRBD2 (6 bases). Germline assignment: CDR1 LGHNA and CDR2 YSLEER. This CDR3 has 13 amino acids. Trimming took off 1 base at V and 7 bases at J, with 8 bases between the two ends. The CDR3 is CASSQVGLNEQFF. The CDR3 coding sequence is TGCGCCAGCAGCCAAGTAGGACTAAATGAGCAGTTCTTC.

The V gene is TRBV5-1, the J gene TRBJ2-5, with 9 bases fitting TRBD2. CDR1 SGHRS and CDR2 YFSETQ come from the germline V gene. With 1 base clipped from V and 4 bases from J, the junction kept 2 bases outside the gene matches. This CDR3 has 14 amino acids. The CDR3 DNA reads TGCGCCAGCAGCTTGACACTAGCGGGAGAGACCCAGTACTTC. It translates to CASSLTLAGETQYF. The variable domain in full, with the rest retrieved from reference TRBV5-1 and TRBJ2-5, is KAGVTQTPRYLIKTRGQQVTLSCSPISGHRSVSWYQQTPGQGLQFLFEYFSETQRNKGNFPGRFSGRQFSNSRSEMNVSTLELGDSALYLCASSLTLAGETQYFGPGTRLLVL.

V and J are TRBV29-1 and TRBJ2-2; the D gene is possibly TRBD2 (7 bases). Trimming cost V 8 bases and J 6 bases, with 16 bases left between them. This CDR3 is built from 13 residues. Germline assignment: CDR1 SQVTM and CDR2 ANQGSEA. CDR3 DNA: TGCAGCACGGACAGCGGGAAGTCCGGGGAGCTGTTTTTT. Amino acids: CSTDSGKSGELFF.

The V call is TRBV18, the J call TRBJ2-2; the D is unclear. Trimming removed 5 bases from V and 0 bases from J, with 1 base in between. CDR1 is KGHSH, CDR2 LQKENI, per germline. The CDR3 covers 12 residues. CDR3 amino acids: CASSANTGELFF. In DNA form, the CDR3 reads TGTGCCAGCTCAGCGAACACCGGGGAGCTGTTTTTT.

The CDR3 region has the DNA TGTGCCAGCAGCTTTATTAGACGAACGACCTCTGGAAACACCATATATTTT. It translates to CASSFIRRTTSGNTIYF. This chain joins TRBV13 and TRBJ1-3, with D unclear. In germline, CDR1 is PRHDT, CDR2 FYEKMQ (reference sequence). V was clipped by 3 bases and J by 0 bases, with 15 bases between them. This CDR3 is 17 amino acids long.

V and J are TRBV28 and TRBJ2-7, with 11 bases lining up with TRBD2. Germline V gives CDR1 MDHEN, CDR2 SYDVKM. The J segment lost 2 bases and the V segment lost 5 bases, leaving 5 bases of the junction unmatched. This CDR3 comprises 15 residues. CDR3 amino acids: CASSVSSGRPYEQYF. The DNA for the CDR3 is TGTGCCAGCAGTGTTTCTAGCGGGAGGCCCTACGAGCAGTACTTC.

The chain recombines TRBV18 with TRBJ1-4, with D unresolved. Between the trimmed V and J ends, which lost 6 bases and 0 bases, there was a span of 11 bases. CDR3 length: 15 amino acids. CDR1 KGHSH and CDR2 LQKENI come from the germline V gene. CDR3 loop: CASSQLPPTNEKLFF. In DNA form, the CDR3 reads TGTGCCAGCTCCCAACTACCCCCAACTAATGAAAAACTGTTTTTT.

V usage is TRBV29-1 and J usage is TRBJ2-3, with 11 bases that match TRBD1. V gave up 8 bases and J gave up 3 bases; unmatched junction bases: 10. The CDR3 spans 15 residues. The germline V gene has CDR1 SQVTM and CDR2 ANQGSEA. The DNA of the CDR3 is TGCAGCCTCCGGGACAGGGGGGGAGTAACAGATACGCAGTATTTT. It specifies CSLRDRGGVTDTQYF.

This chain uses TRBV28 with TRBJ1-2; D is unclear. The CDR3 is made up of 15 amino acids. The V end was cut by 7 bases, the J end by 0 bases, with 15 bases between. Germline V gives CDR1 MDHEN, CDR2 SYDVKM. CDR3 nucleotide sequence: TGTGCCAGCATCATGGGAGCGACATCTAACTATGGCTACACCTTC. Its protein is CASIMGATSNYGYTF.

The chain is built from TRBV7-9 and TRBJ2-1; TRBD2 aligns across 12 bases. The CDR3 has 16 amino acids. Germline values: CDR1 SEHNR, CDR2 FQNEAQ (reference sequence). V lost 6 bases and J lost 1; bases outside the gene matches: 4. CDR3 loop: CASSSTSGRSYNEQFF. In DNA form, the CDR3 reads TGTGCCAGCAGTTCAACTAGCGGGAGGTCCTACAATGAGCAGTTCTTC.

J is TRBJ1-1 and V is TRBV27; TRBD1 aligns across 8 bases. There are 15 residues in the CDR3. J was trimmed by 3 bases and V by 5 bases; bases with no gene match: 8. Germline values: CDR1 MNHEY, CDR2 SMNVEV (reference sequence). The CDR3 DNA reads as TGTGCCAGCAGTGCATCAGGGGGCGCGGACACTGAAGCTTTCTTT. Its translation is CASSASGGADTEAFF.

This clone was counted only a few times. The rearrangement links TRBV30 to TRBJ2-3, with a tentative D call TRBD1 (6 bases). This CDR3 is 11 amino acids long. Trimming shortened V by 8 bases and J by 8 bases, and 14 bases separated the two germline ends. Looked up from germline, CDR1 is GTSNPN and CDR2 is SVGIG (reference sequence). The CDR3 region is CAHAGDRTQYF. The DNA of the CDR3 is TGTGCCCACGCAGGGGACCGTACGCAGTATTTT.

This clone was picked up a small number of times. This chain links TRBV29-1 with TRBJ1-1, with 7 bases identical to TRBD1. The ends lost 0 bases at V and 1 base at J; junction bases unmatched: 5. This CDR3 is built from 15 residues. Germline V gene sequence: CDR1 SQVTM, CDR2 ANQGSEA. The CDR3 region has the DNA TGCAGCGTTGAAGAGACAGGGCTTGGGAACACTGAAGCTTTCTTT. Its protein product is CSVEETGLGNTEAFF.

This rearrangement joins TRBV28 to TRBJ1-2; perhaps TRBD1 as D (5 bases). Trimming removed 3 bases from V and 8 bases from J, with 13 bases in between. Germline assignment: CDR1 MDHEN and CDR2 SYDVKM. This CDR3 spans 13 amino acids. The CDR3 here is CASSLTTGRGYTF. Written as DNA, the CDR3 is TGTGCCAGCAGTTTGACGACGGGGCGCGGCTACACCTTC.

This chain uses TRBV28 with TRBJ2-3; D unclear. The CDR3 is 14 amino acids. The germline gives CDR1 MDHEN, CDR2 SYDVKM. V lost 5 bases and J lost 6, with 15 bases in between. The CDR3 bases are TGTGCCAGCAGTAGTGCCTGGGCCGGGGATACGCAGTATTTT. As protein: CASSSAWAGDTQYF.

This clone appeared a few times. The chain recombines TRBV5-6 with TRBJ1-3; 8 nucleotides agree with TRBD1. The CDR3 sequence is 15 residues long. From germline, CDR1 is SGHDT and CDR2 YYEEEE. The V segment lost 2 bases and the J segment 3 bases; nucleotides outside the gene matches: 4. The CDR3 region has the DNA TGTGCCAGCAGCTTCCTCGGGACAGGTGGAAACACCATATATTTT. Protein sequence: CASSFLGTGGNTIYF.

The chain joins TRBV18 to TRBJ1-4; D is uncertain. Germline CDR1 and CDR2: KGHSH and LQKENI. V shed 3 bases and J shed 3 bases, with 11 bases lying between them. The CDR3 spans 15 residues. CDR3 residues: CASSPGRAPNEKLFF. The CDR3 bases are TGTGCCAGCTCACCGGGCCGGGCACCTAATGAAAAACTGTTTTTT.

The CDR3 sequence is CASSQSRDAYTDTQYF. The CDR3 DNA reads TGTGCCAGCAGCCAATCGAGGGACGCCTACACAGATACGCAGTATTTT. J is TRBJ2-3 and V is TRBV4-2; D assignment may be TRBD1 or TRBD2 (5 bases each). This CDR3 comprises 16 residues. Trimming removed 2 bases from V and 2 bases from J, with 14 bases in between. Germline lookup yields CDR1 LGHNA and CDR2 YNFKEQ.